This T cell receptor (beta chain) was obtained from a study of T-cell memory formation after mild COVID-19. Broader study findings: From day 15 to 85, contracting clones were balanced between CD4 and CD8, whereas later expanders leaned toward CD4+.

This CDR3 is built from 10 residues. Germline CDR1 SGHRS, CDR2 YFSETQ. V was trimmed by 1 base and J by 4 bases, leaving 0 bases between them. To note about this clonotype: As yet, its antigen is unknown.

TCRdb ran MiXCR on the 5' RACE reads and lists one entry per CDR3 protein. The table includes around 200,000 distinct CDR3 sequences, approximately 17% detected once. Sample: PBMCs or a T cell subset sorted from them (not recorded which). The chain uses TRBV5-1 and TRBJ2-7; D gene uncertain. The source is a man between 18 and 29 years old who had mild COVID-19 (a few samples of this study predate the infection). Cell type and time point are not known. The CDR3 loop reads CASSLYEQYV. DNA of the CDR3: TGCGCCAGCAGCTTGTACGAGCAGTACGTC.